The 4 T cell receptor beta chains given below trace back to one sample, sequenced in a study of metastatic and nonmetastatic thyroid tumors. TCRdb reprocessed the PCR reads using MiXCR. The data contain some 46,000 clones, more than 20% of them singletons. Patients had received no treatment of any kind before thyroid surgery. Sequencing used blood. Every receptor here comes from a male donor with papillary thyroid cancer or a benign thyroid nodule (not recorded which). Some clones in this sample may be carry-over from other donors' samples.

This clone occurred a few times. The gene calls are TRBV6-5 and TRBJ1-1; no definite D call. Germline values: CDR1 MNHEY, CDR2 SVGAGI. Trimming stripped 3 bases from V and 0 bases from J, with 5 bases between. The CDR3 consists of 13 residues. The CDR3 coding sequence is TGTGCCAGCAGTTATACGATGAACACTGAAGCTTTCTTT. Its translation: CASSYTMNTEAFF.

This clone has at least ten counts. This rearrangement joins TRBV2 to TRBJ2-1; D tentatively fits TRBD1 or TRBD2 (5 bases each). Between the trimmed V and J ends, which lost 4 bases and 4 bases, there was a span of 11 bases. CDR3 length equals 14 residues. The germline V gene has CDR1 SNHLY and CDR2 FYNNEI. CDR3: CASSGDPSYNEQFF. DNA for the CDR3: TGTGCCAGCAGTGGGGACCCGTCTTACAATGAGCAGTTCTTC.

This chain uses TRBV6-1 with TRBJ1-2, with TRBD1 matching 9 bases. The CDR3 spans 15 residues. V lost 5 bases, J lost 2 bases, and 6 bases stayed unmatched. Germline V gene lookup returns CDR1 MNHNS and CDR2 SASEGT. The CDR3 is CASSKPGQGNYGYTF. The CDR3 bases are TGTGCCAGCAGTAAACCGGGACAGGGAAACTATGGCTACACCTTC.

The chain employs TRBV11-2 and TRBJ2-2; 8 bases map to TRBD2. CDR1 SGHAT and CDR2 FQNNGV come from the germline V gene. The CDR3 has 16 residues. The junction had 12 bases not matched to a gene; V was cut back by 8 bases and J by 4 bases. The CDR3 region is CASRAGALLLTGELFF. CDR3 bases: TGTGCCAGCCGAGCGGGGGCGCTCCTCCTCACCGGGGAGCTGTTTTTT.